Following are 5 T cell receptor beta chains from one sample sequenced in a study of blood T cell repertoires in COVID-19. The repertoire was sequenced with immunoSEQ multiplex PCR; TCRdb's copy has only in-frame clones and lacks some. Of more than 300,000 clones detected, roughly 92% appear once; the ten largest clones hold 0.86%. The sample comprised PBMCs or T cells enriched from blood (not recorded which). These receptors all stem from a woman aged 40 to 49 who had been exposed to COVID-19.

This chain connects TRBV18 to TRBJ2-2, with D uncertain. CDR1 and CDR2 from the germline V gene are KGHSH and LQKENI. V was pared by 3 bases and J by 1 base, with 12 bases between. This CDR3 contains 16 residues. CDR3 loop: CASSPPSAGNTGELFF. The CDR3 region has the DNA TGTGCCAGCTCACCCCCCAGCGCCGGGAACACCGGGGAGCTGTTTTTT.

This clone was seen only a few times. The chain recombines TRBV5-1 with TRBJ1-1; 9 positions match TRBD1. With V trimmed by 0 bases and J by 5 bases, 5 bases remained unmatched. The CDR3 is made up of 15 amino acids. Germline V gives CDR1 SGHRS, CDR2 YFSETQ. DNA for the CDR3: TGCGCCAGCAGCTTGGGGACAGGGGAGAGGACTGAAGCTTTCTTT. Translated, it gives CASSLGTGERTEAFF.

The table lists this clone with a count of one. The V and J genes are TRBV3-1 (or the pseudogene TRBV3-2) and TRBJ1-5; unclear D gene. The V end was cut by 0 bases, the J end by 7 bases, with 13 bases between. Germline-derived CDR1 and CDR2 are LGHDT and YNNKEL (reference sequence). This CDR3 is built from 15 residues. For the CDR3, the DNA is TGTGCCAGCAGCCAAGATCCCGGGATTGAGCAGCCCCAGCATTTT. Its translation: CASSQDPGIEQPQHF.

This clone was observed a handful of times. CDR3 sequence (DNA): TGTGCCAGCAGTGAGGCCACAGGGCCCGGGGAGCTGTTTTTT. Translation gives CASSEATGPGELFF. The rearrangement joins TRBV6-1 to TRBJ2-2; possibly TRBD1 for D (6 bases). The germline V gene encodes CDR1 MNHNS and CDR2 SASEGT. This CDR3 comprises 14 residues. The V end was cut by 3 bases, the J end by 6 bases, with 11 bases between.

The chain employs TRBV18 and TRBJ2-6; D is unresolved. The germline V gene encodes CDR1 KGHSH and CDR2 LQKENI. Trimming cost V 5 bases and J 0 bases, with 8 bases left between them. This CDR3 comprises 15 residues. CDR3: CASSTGNSGANVLTF. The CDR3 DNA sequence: TGTGCCAGCTCAACTGGTAACTCTGGGGCCAACGTCCTGACTTTC.